The 21 T cell receptor beta chains below come from one sample, sequenced in a study of T-cell reconstitution after alpha-beta-depleted transplantation in children. TCRbeta library construction was performed incorporating unique molecular identifiers. One entry per CDR3 protein, called by TCRdb with MiXCR from the PCR reads. The sample yields around 270,000 distinct CDR3 sequences, about 9.4% seen once. The sample was PBMCs, taken before TCRalphabeta/CD19-depleted stem cell transplant. The receptors derive from a boy under three years old with acute myeloid leukemia, due to receive a stem cell transplant.

The rearrangement links TRBV5-4 to TRBJ1-1; D not certain. Per the germline V gene, CDR1 is SGHNT and CDR2 is YYREEE (reference sequence). The CDR3 sequence is 13 residues long. Trimming removed 4 bases from V and 2 bases from J, with 9 bases in between. The CDR3 region has the DNA TGTGCCAGCAGCCTGGATATTAACACTGAAGCTTTCTTT. Amino acids: CASSLDINTEAFF.

The chain links TRBV11-2 to TRBJ2-1, with 8 positions matching TRBD2. The CDR3 contains 14 residues. Germline lookup yields CDR1 SGHAT and CDR2 FQNNGV. The V gene end was trimmed by 6 bases and the J gene end by 0 bases; junction bases not matched to a gene: 1. Written as DNA, the CDR3 is TGTGCCAGCAGAAGCGGGAGCTCCTACAATGAGCAGTTCTTC. It is translated as CASRSGSSYNEQFF.

This clonotype was detected only a few times. The J gene is TRBJ1-3, the V gene TRBV27; D is possibly TRBD1 (5 bases). V lost 5 bases to trimming and J lost 0 bases, with 11 bases between them. CDR1 is MNHEY and CDR2 is SMNVEV in the germline V gene (reference sequence). The CDR3 runs 15 residues. The CDR3 reads CASSPRARSGNTIYF. DNA of the CDR3: TGTGCCAGCAGTCCCAGGGCCCGCTCTGGAAACACCATATATTTT.

This clonotype came up many times. V is TRBV5-6 and J is TRBJ2-7; D uncertain. The CDR3 extends over 14 amino acids. V gave up 0 bases and J gave up 2 bases, with 9 bases separating them. Germline assignment: CDR1 SGHDT and CDR2 YYEEEE. CDR3 nucleotide sequence: TGTGCCAGCAGCTTGGAAGGCGCGACCTACGAGCAGTACTTC. Residues: CASSLEGATYEQYF. The variable domain in full, with the rest retrieved from reference TRBV5-6 and TRBJ2-7, is DAGVTQSPTHLIKTRGQQVTLRCSPKSGHDTVSWYQQALGQGPQFIFQYYEEEERQRGNFPDRFSGHQFPNYSSELNVNALLLGDSALYLCASSLEGATYEQYFGPGTRLTVT.

The V gene is TRBV20-1, the J gene TRBJ1-4; no firm D call. Trimming left V 3 bases short and J 4 bases short, with 12 bases between. The CDR3 runs to 14 residues. Germline V lookup: CDR1 DFQATT, CDR2 SNEGSKA (reference sequence). In nucleotides, the CDR3 is TGCAGTGCTAGTCGCGGGTCTGTTAATGAAAAACTGTTTTTT. Amino acids: CSASRGSVNEKLFF.

A few counts support this clonotype. V is TRBV27 and J is TRBJ2-2; 7 bases line up with TRBD1. The V segment lost 1 base and the J segment 3 bases; nucleotides outside the gene matches: 8. Germline CDR1 is MNHEY and CDR2 is SMNVEV (reference sequence). This CDR3 contains 17 residues. For the CDR3, the DNA is TGTGCCAGCAGTTTATATGACAGGGTCTCGGACACCGGGGAGCTGTTTTTT. This sequence encodes CASSLYDRVSDTGELFF.

This clonotype was detected ten times or more. Here the CDR3 DNA reads TGCAGTGCTAGAGAACTGACAGGGGGCAATGAGCAGTTCTTC. Encoded protein: CSARELTGGNEQFF. The V gene is TRBV20-1, the J gene TRBJ2-1; TRBD1 matches at 9 bases. This CDR3 is 14 amino acids long. The germline V gene encodes CDR1 DFQATT and CDR2 SNEGSKA (reference sequence). The J segment lost 6 bases and the V segment lost 0 bases, leaving 3 bases of the junction unmatched.

This clonotype was seen ten or more times. The CDR3 nucleotides read TGCAGCGTTGACAGGCAACAGGGGGCGCACAATGGCTACACCTTC. This gives the protein CSVDRQQGAHNGYTF. The chain carries TRBV29-1 and TRBJ1-2, with 9 bases lining up with TRBD1. This CDR3 has 15 amino acids. In germline, CDR1 is SQVTM, CDR2 ANQGSEA. V lost 3 bases and J lost 6; bases outside the gene matches: 11.

The genes are TRBV10-3 and TRBJ2-3, with TRBD2 matching 7 bases. The CDR3 length is 16 residues. The ends lost 0 bases at V and 0 bases at J; junction bases unmatched: 3. Germline-derived CDR1 and CDR2 are ENHRY and SYGVKD. The CDR3 loop reads CAISESSSGSTDTQYF. The CDR3 bases are TGTGCCATCAGTGAGTCGAGTAGCGGGAGCACAGATACGCAGTATTTT.

This clonotype appeared many times. J is TRBJ2-3 and V is TRBV20-1; D uncertain. The CDR3 is 12 amino acids. The V and J ends lost 4 bases and 2 bases respectively, with 7 bases between them. In germline, CDR1 is DFQATT, CDR2 SNEGSKA (reference sequence). The CDR3 nucleotides read TGCAGTGCTACTACCTCCACAGATACGCAGTATTTT. This encodes CSATTSTDTQYF.

This clonotype was seen repeatedly, ten times or more. This rearrangement joins TRBV7-6 to TRBJ2-2, with D hard to call. The V end was cut by 0 bases, the J end by 0 bases, with 8 bases between. The CDR3 extends over 16 amino acids. Germline V gene sequence: CDR1 SGHVS, CDR2 FNYEAQ. CDR3 sequence (DNA): TGTGCCAGCAGCTTAGCTGTCACTTCGAACACCGGGGAGCTGTTTTTT. It is translated as CASSLAVTSNTGELFF.

This clonotype turned up a few times. This chain connects TRBV7-6 to TRBJ2-7, with D unclear. V was clipped by 1 base and J by 1 base, with 14 bases between them. The CDR3 loop spans 16 amino acids. Germline CDR1 SGHVS, CDR2 FNYEAQ. CDR3 nucleotides: TGTGCCAGCAGCTTAGGAGTGGGTTTTTCTTCCTACGAGCAGTACTTC. Translated: CASSLGVGFSSYEQYF.

This clonotype was counted a few times. The gene calls are TRBV18 and TRBJ2-1; D gene ambiguous. Germline V gene sequence: CDR1 KGHSH, CDR2 LQKENI. The V and J ends lost 0 bases and 4 bases respectively, with 7 bases between them. This CDR3 contains 14 residues. CDR3 sequence reads: CASSPPLDYNEQFF. The CDR3 DNA reads as TGTGCCAGCTCACCACCGTTGGATTACAATGAGCAGTTCTTC.

This clonotype was detected ten times or more. CDR3 sequence reads: CASSLGTEGYTF. DNA of the CDR3: TGCGCCAGCAGCTTGGGGACGGAAGGCTACACCTTC. This rearrangement joins TRBV5-1 to TRBJ1-2; D unresolved. Germline CDR1 SGHRS, CDR2 YFSETQ. The V end was cut by 0 bases, the J end by 8 bases, with 8 bases between. The CDR3 has 12 residues.

This clonotype was recorded many times. The chain uses TRBV7-8 and TRBJ1-1, with D uncertain. Germline V gene data show CDR1 as SGHVS and CDR2 as FQNEAQ. V shed 0 bases and J shed 1 base, with 15 bases lying between them. The CDR3 spans 17 residues. The CDR3 protein is CASSLASMAFPNTEAFF. The CDR3 DNA follows: TGTGCCAGCAGCTTAGCCTCCATGGCTTTTCCGAACACTGAAGCTTTCTTT.

This clonotype was seen repeatedly, ten times or more. The chain combines TRBV7-2 with TRBJ2-7, with D perhaps TRBD1 (5 bases). V was shortened by 1 base and J by 3 bases, with 13 bases between the two germline ends. Germline V gene sequence: CDR1 SGHTA, CDR2 FQGNSA. CDR3 length: 15 amino acids. The CDR3 loop reads CASSLVGREFYEQYF. The CDR3 coding sequence is TGTGCCAGCAGCTTAGTTGGCAGGGAATTCTACGAGCAGTACTTC.

Remarks on this clonotype: One end of the junction fails to match germline, which may point to a read error. V usage is TRBV20-1 and J usage is TRBJ2-7; TRBD2 is a possible D gene (6 bases). CDR1 and CDR2 from the germline V gene are DFQATT and SNEGSKA (reference sequence). This CDR3 contains 16 residues. The CDR3 protein is CCARGLGTGTPYEQYF. As DNA, the CDR3 is TGCTGTGCTAGAGGGCTTGGGACTGGAACTCCCTACGAGCAGTACTTC.

This clonotype has just a few counts. The V and J genes are TRBV6-1 and TRBJ1-2; weak D call: TRBD1 (5 bases). CDR3 size: 12 residues. V dropped 6 bases and J dropped 2 bases, with 7 bases sitting between them. The germline V gene has CDR1 MNHNS and CDR2 SASEGT. CDR3 protein: CASRGRNYGYTF. For the CDR3, the DNA is TGTGCCAGCAGGGGGCGCAACTATGGCTACACCTTC.

This clonotype was seen many times. This chain links TRBV2 with TRBJ2-5; tentatively, D is TRBD1 (6 bases). Germline values: CDR1 SNHLY, CDR2 FYNNEI. V dropped 6 bases and J dropped 5 bases, with 19 bases sitting between them. This CDR3 comprises 15 residues. The CDR3, as DNA: TGTGCCAGCAGCACCCCCCAACAGGGAGAGGAGACCCAGTACTTC. It translates to CASSTPQQGEETQYF.

As regards this clonotype: Since a much larger clone is just one base distant, this may be a read error. The CDR3 DNA sequence: TGTGCCAGCAGCATGGGGCTCACAGATACGCAGTATTTT. The encoded protein is CASSMGLTDTQYF. The chain employs TRBV9 and TRBJ2-3; possible D gene TRBD1, 5 bases. The CDR3 is made up of 13 amino acids. Per germline, CDR1 SGDLS and CDR2 YYNGEE. Trimming pared 4 bases from V and 2 bases from J, leaving 8 bases between.

This clonotype was recorded at least ten times. The V call is TRBV24-1, the J call TRBJ2-5; 7 nucleotides agree with TRBD1. With 7 bases clipped from V and 7 bases from J, the junction kept 8 bases outside the gene matches. CDR1 is KGHDR and CDR2 is SFDVKD in the germline V gene. CDR3 length equals 13 residues. The CDR3 is CATSRDSLGTQYF. In nucleotides, the CDR3 is TGTGCCACCAGCCGGGACAGTTTGGGGACCCAGTACTTC.